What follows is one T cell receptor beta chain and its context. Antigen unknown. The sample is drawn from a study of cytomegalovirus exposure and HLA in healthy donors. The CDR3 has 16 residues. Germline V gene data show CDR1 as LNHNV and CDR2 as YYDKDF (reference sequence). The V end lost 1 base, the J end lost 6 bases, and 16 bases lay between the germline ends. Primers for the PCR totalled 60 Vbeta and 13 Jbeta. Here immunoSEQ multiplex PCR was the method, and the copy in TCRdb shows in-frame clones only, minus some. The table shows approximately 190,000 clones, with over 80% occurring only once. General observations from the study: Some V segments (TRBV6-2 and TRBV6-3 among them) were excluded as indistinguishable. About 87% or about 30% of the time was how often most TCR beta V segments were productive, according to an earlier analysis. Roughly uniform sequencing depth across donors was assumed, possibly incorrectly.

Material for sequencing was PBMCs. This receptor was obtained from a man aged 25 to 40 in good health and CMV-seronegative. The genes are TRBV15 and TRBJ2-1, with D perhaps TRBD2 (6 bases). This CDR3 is CATSRGIIAETNEQFF. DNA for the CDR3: TGTGCCACCAGCAGAGGTATAATAGCGGAGACCAATGAGCAGTTCTTC.